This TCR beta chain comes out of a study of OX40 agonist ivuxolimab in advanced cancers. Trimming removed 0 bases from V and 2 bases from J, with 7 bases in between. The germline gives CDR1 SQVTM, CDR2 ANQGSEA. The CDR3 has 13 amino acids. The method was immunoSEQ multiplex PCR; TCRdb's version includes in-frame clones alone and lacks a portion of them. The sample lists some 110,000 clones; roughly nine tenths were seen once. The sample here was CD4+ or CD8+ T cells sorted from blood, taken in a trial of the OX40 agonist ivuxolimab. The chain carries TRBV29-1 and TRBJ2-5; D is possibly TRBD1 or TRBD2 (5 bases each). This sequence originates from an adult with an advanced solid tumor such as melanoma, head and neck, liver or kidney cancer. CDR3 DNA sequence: TGCAGCGTTGAAGAGGGACCGCAAGAGACCCAGTACTTC. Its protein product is CSVEEGPQETQYF.